The rows below give T cell receptor beta chains drawn from one sample of a study of blood T cell repertoires in COVID-19. Data came from immunoSEQ multiplex PCR; TCRdb stores just in-frame clones and leaves some out. The data hold some 85,000 clones, with approximately 84% observed a single time. The sequenced sample was peripheral blood. Receptors were obtained from a man aged 70 or older with COVID-19, enrolled during active disease. The CDR3 runs from the conserved cysteine through the conserved F or W. Fields, in order: CDR3 length, J gene, V gene, CDR3 protein.

13	TRBJ2-3	TRBV9	CASSVGRQDTQYF
15	TRBJ1-6	TRBV6-6	CASRGGQGQNSPLHF
14	TRBJ1-1	TRBV28	CASRPGQVDTEAFF
14	TRBJ2-1	TRBV12-5	CASGPGQGINEQFF
15	TRBJ1-2	TRBV5-5	CASSLILGQGSGYTF
14	TRBJ1-5	TRBV7-2	CASSAGGDGRPQHF
14	TRBJ2-3	TRBV7-2	CASSFGGEADTQYF
13	TRBJ1-5	TRBV9	CASSDRGDQPQHF
14	TRBJ1-5	TRBV7-9	CASSLGGGNQPQHF
16	TRBJ1-6	TRBV2	CASSDSSGSYNSPLHF
19	TRBJ1-5	TRBV21-1	CASSPLGGHLAYSNQPQHF
13	TRBJ1-1	TRBV5-6	CASSLDWETEAFF
12	TRBJ1-4	TRBV5-6	CASSVLNEKLFF
14	TRBJ1-1	TRBV6-5	CASARDPGGTEAFF
14	TRBJ2-7	TRBV11-2	CASSPTGNSIGQYF
12	TRBJ2-3	TRBV3-1/TRBV3-2	CASSQGISTQYF
13	TRBJ1-1	TRBV5-1	CASGTGGDTEAFF
15	TRBJ2-3	TRBV5-4	CASRSSGSRSDTQYF
14	TRBJ1-3	TRBV10-3	CAIMAGGSGNTIYF
19	TRBJ2-7	TRBV6-1	CASSEKWLGLAGGPYEQYF
12	TRBJ1-2	TRBV29-1	CSVGAAKPGYTF
14	TRBJ1-4	TRBV7-6	CASSPSTGTEKLFF
16	TRBJ1-6	TRBV7-9	CASSLPTRQGSSPLHF
15	TRBJ1-2	TRBV19	CASSPRDSSNYGYTF
17	TRBJ2-5	TRBV30	CAWIPPPGTGRLETQYF
13	TRBJ2-5	TRBV6-6	CASSYWQGETQYF
14	TRBJ2-7	TRBV5-1	CASSLGQSSYEQYF
17	TRBJ2-1	TRBV6-2/TRBV6-3	CASTYSSDRSSYNEQFF
14	TRBJ1-1	TRBV14	CASSPHLRNTEAFF
13	TRBJ1-5	TRBV19	CASSPTANQPQHF
18	TRBJ1-5	TRBV6-1	CASSEAGQGIGNNQPQHF
14	TRBJ2-7	TRBV4-1	CASSQANGAYEQYF
16	TRBJ1-2	TRBV4-2	CASSQLTNSRNYGYTF
16	TRBJ2-1	TRBV7-9	CASSLYSSGGAYEQFF
14	TRBJ2-7	TRBV9	CASSVGQGVGEQYF
15	TRBJ2-7	TRBV5-4	CASSKRLAGRTEQYF
15	TRBJ2-5	TRBV6-5	CASSYASSFGETQYF
13	TRBJ1-1	TRBV6-6	CASRGQVATEAFF
15	TRBJ1-1	TRBV6-5	CASSYSRGGRTEAFF
13	TRBJ2-1	TRBV7-8	CASSRGSYNEQFF
15	TRBJ2-1	TRBV6-2/TRBV6-3	CASSPGDRAWDEQFF
17	TRBJ1-5	TRBV7-9	CASSLGRGDLVNQPQHF
18	TRBJ1-2	TRBV4-3	CASSRGRGGAGTNYGYTF
13	TRBJ1-5	TRBV10-3	CAIRGQVNQPQHF
15	TRBJ2-1	TRBV15	CATSRGGGGWNEQFF
13	TRBJ2-3	TRBV10-3	CAISEPRTDTQYF
15	TRBJ1-1	TRBV28	CASSPLGERATEAFF
16	TRBJ2-1	TRBV5-1	CASSLVGQGSLNEQFF
17	TRBJ2-3	TRBV4-3	CASSQTPRGQGTDTQYF
15	TRBJ2-3	TRBV27	CASSLSILGTDTQYF
11	TRBJ2-7	TRBV20-1	CSVWRDNLQYF